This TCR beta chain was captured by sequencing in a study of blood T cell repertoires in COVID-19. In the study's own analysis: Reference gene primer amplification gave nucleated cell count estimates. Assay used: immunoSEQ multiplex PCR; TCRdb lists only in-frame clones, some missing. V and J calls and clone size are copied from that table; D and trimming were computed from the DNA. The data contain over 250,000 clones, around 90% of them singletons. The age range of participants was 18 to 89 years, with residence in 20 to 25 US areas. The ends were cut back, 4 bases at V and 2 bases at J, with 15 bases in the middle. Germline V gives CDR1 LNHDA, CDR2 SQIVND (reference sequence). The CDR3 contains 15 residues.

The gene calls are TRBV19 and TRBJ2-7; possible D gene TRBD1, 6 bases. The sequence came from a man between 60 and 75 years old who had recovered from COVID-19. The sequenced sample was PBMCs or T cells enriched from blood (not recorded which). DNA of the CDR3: TGTGCCAGTAGTACCCAGGGGACGTCCACCTACGAGCAGTACTTC. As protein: CASSTQGTSTYEQYF.